This T cell receptor beta chain was captured by sequencing in a study of T cell responses to AZD1222 COVID-19 vaccine. Overall study results and limits: Regions left unmutated in variants are reportedly the target of nearly half of spike-specific TCRs. Baseline serostatus was positive in only a handful of AZD1222 recipients.

Clones were sequenced by immunoSEQ multiplex PCR, and TCRdb holds only the in-frame ones, with some missing. Here the sample spans about 160,000 clones, around nine tenths being singletons. Germline lookup yields CDR1 WSHSY and CDR2 SAAADI. The CDR3 has 13 residues. V lost 10 bases, J lost 4 bases, and 6 bases stayed unmatched. This clone was detected once. Its antigen is unknown. The origin of this receptor is an adult who received the AZD1222 COVID-19 vaccine. The sequencing used peripheral blood, collected 28 days after the second AZD1222 dose. The J gene is TRBJ2-7, the V gene TRBV10-2; 11 bases agree with TRBD2. Written as DNA, the CDR3 is TGCGCCACAACGGGACTAGCGGCATACGAGCAGTACTTC. Protein sequence: CATTGLAAYEQYF.